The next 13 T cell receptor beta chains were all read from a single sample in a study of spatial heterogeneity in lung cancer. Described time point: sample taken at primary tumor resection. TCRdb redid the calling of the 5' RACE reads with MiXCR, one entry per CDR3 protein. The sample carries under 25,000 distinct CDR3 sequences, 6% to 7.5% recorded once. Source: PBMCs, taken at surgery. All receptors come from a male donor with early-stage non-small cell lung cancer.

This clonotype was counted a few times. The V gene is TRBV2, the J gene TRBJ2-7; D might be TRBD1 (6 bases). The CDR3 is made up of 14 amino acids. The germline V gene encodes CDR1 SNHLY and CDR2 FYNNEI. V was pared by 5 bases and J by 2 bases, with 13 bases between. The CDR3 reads CASSPGQPPYEQYV. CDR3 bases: TGTGCCAGCAGTCCAGGACAGCCCCCCTACGAGCAGTACGTC.

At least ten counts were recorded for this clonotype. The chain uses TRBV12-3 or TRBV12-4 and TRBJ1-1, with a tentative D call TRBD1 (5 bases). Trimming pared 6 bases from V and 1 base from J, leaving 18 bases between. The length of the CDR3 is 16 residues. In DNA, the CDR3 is TGTGCCAGCAGCTTCTCCACCGGGACGGGGAACACTGAAGCTTTCTTT. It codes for CASSFSTGTGNTEAFF.

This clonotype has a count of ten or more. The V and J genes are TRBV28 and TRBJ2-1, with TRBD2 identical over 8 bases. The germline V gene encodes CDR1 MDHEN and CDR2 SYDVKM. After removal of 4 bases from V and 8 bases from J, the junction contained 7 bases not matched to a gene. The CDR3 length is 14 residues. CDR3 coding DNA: TGTGCCAGCAGTTCGGGACTAGATGGCTATGAGCAGTTCTTC. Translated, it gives CASSSGLDGYEQFF. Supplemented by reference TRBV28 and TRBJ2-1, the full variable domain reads DVKVTQSSRYLVKRTGEKVFLECVQDMDHENMFWYRQDPGLGLRLIYFSYDVKMKEKGDIPEGYSVSREKKERFSLILESASTNQTSMYLCASSSGLDGYEQFFGPGTRLTVL.

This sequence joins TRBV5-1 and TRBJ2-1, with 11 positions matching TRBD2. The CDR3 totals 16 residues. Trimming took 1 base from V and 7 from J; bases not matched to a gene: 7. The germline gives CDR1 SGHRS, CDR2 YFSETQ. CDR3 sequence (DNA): TGCGCCAGCAGCTTGATGGGACTAGCGGTAGGAAATGAGCAGTTCTTC. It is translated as CASSLMGLAVGNEQFF.

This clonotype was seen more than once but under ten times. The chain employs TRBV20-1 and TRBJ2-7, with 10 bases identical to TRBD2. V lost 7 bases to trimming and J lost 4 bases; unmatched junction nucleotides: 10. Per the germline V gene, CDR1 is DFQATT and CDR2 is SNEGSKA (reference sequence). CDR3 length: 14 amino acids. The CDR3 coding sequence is TGCAGTGTTCTTACTAGCGGGACGGGATACGAGCAGTACTTC. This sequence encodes CSVLTSGTGYEQYF.

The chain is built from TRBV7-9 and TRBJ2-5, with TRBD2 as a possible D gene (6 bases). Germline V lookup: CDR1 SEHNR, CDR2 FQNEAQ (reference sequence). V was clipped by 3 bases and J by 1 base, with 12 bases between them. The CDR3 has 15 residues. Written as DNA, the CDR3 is TGTGCCAGCAGCTTTCCGGGAGATATCCAAGAGACCCAGTACTTC. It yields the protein CASSFPGDIQETQYF.

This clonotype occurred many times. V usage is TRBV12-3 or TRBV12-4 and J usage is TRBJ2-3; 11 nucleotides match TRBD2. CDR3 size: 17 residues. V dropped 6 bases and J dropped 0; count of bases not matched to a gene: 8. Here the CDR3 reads CASSSRTSGSSTDTQYF. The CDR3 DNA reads TGTGCCAGCAGCTCCAGGACTAGCGGGTCTAGCACAGATACGCAGTATTTT.

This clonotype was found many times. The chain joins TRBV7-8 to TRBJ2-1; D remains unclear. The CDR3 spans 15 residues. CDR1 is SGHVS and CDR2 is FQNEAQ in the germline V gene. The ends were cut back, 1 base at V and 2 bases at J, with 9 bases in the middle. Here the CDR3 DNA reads TGTGCCAGCAGCTTAGAGGGTGGAACCTACAATGAGCAGTTCTTC. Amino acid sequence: CASSLEGGTYNEQFF. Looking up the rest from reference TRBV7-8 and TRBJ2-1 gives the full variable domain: GAGVSQSPRYKVAKRGQDVALRCDPISGHVSLFWYQQALGQGPEFLTYFQNEAQLDKSGLPSDRFFAERPEGSVSTLKIQRTQQEDSAVYLCASSLEGGTYNEQFFGPGTRLTVL.

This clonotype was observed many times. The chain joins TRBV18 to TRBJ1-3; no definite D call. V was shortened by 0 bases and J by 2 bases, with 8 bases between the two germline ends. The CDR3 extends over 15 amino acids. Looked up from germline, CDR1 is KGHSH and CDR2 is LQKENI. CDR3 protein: CASSPPKITGNTIYF. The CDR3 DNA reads TGTGCCAGCTCACCACCGAAGATCACTGGAAACACCATATATTTT.

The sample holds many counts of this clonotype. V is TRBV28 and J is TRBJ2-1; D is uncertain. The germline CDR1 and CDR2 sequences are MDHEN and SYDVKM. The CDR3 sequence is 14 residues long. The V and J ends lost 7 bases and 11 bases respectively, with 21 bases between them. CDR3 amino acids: CASNNGFGVRKQFF. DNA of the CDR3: TGTGCCAGCAACAACGGATTTGGGGTAAGAAAGCAGTTCTTC. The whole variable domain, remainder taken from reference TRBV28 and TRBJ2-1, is DVKVTQSSRYLVKRTGEKVFLECVQDMDHENMFWYRQDPGLGLRLIYFSYDVKMKEKGDIPEGYSVSREKKERFSLILESASTNQTSMYLCASNNGFGVRKQFFGPGTRLTVL.

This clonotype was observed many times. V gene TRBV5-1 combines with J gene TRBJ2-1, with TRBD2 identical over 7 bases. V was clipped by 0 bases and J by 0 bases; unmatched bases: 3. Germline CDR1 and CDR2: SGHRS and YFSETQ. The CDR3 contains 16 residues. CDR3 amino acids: CASSLEVAGSYNEQFF. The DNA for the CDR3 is TGCGCCAGCAGCTTGGAGGTAGCGGGCTCCTACAATGAGCAGTTCTTC.

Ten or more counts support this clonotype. In DNA, the CDR3 is TGTGCCAGCAGTCCACAGGGTTTGGGCTACACCTTC. This gives the protein CASSPQGLGYTF. This sequence joins TRBV28 and TRBJ1-2; a possible D gene is TRBD1 (6 bases). Germline assignment: CDR1 MDHEN and CDR2 SYDVKM. Deletions cut 5 bases from V and 8 bases from J, with 12 bases between. CDR3 size: 12 residues.

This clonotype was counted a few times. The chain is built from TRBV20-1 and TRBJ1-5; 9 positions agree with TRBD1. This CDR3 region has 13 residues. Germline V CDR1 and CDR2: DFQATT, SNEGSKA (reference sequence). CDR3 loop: CSTGGKGNQPQHF. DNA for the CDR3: TGCAGCACAGGGGGCAAGGGCAATCAGCCCCAGCATTTT.